Listed below are T cell receptor beta chains from one sample, sequenced in a study of blood T cell repertoires in COVID-19. Produced via immunoSEQ multiplex PCR; TCRdb's table is partial and in-frame only. This sample yields some 150,000 clones, of which 78% are seen a single time; around 13% belongs to the top ten. The sample was peripheral blood. These TCRs come from a woman over 75 with acute or convalescent COVID-19. CDR3s include the opening cysteine and the closing phenylalanine or tryptophan. A D gene is named only where the DNA matches it firmly. A row's size may be missing; if present it is once, few, many or a size class.

v_gene	j_gene	abundance	d_gene	CDR3aa	CDR3nt
TRBV25-1	TRBJ2-7	-	-	CASSEKLALSEQYF	TGTGCCAGCAGTGAAAAATTAGCACTGAGCGAGCAGTACTTC
TRBV18	TRBJ2-7	few	TRBD2	CASSPKASGYYEQYF	TGTGCCAGCTCACCAAAGGCTAGCGGTTACTACGAGCAGTACTTC
TRBV5-4	TRBJ1-5	-	-	CASSLAGTGNQPQHF	TGTGCCAGCAGCTTGGCGGGGACTGGCAATCAGCCCCAGCATTTT
TRBV6-2/TRBV6-3	TRBJ2-7	-	TRBD2	CASSSSSGLSSYEQYF	TGTGCCAGCAGTTCTTCTAGCGGGTTAAGCTCCTACGAGCAGTACTTC
TRBV15	TRBJ1-2	-	-	CATSGFRGDYGYTF	TGTGCCACCAGCGGGTTCAGGGGTGACTATGGCTACACCTTC
TRBV6-5	TRBJ1-1	-	TRBD1	CASRLTGGDTEAFF	TGTGCCAGCAGACTGACAGGGGGGGACACTGAAGCTTTCTTT
TRBV5-4	TRBJ1-6	once	-	CASSGGPEGSPLHF	TGTGCCAGCAGCGGGGGCCCCGAGGGGTCACCCCTCCACTTT
TRBV6-5	TRBJ1-1	-	TRBD1	CASKVSQGTTEAFF	TGTGCCAGCAAAGTCTCACAGGGGACCACTGAAGCTTTCTTT
TRBV12-3/TRBV12-4	TRBJ1-1	-	-	CASSLLTGNEAFF	TGTGCCAGCAGTTTACTTACGGGAAATGAAGCTTTCTTT
TRBV19	TRBJ2-1	-	TRBD2	CASSVAGVSYNEQFF	TGTGCCAGTAGTGTAGCGGGAGTATCCTACAATGAGCAGTTCTTC
TRBV6-5	TRBJ1-3	-	-	CASRSGNTIYF	TGTGCCAGCCGCAGTGGAAACACCATATATTTT